This T cell receptor beta chain was sequenced during a study of blood T cell repertoires in COVID-19. Study background: Sites across the United States, Italy and Spain contributed samples from acute and convalescent COVID-19. T cells, B-cell-depleted T cells, or PBMCs supplied cDNA or gDNA.

V shed 6 bases and J shed 2 bases, with 22 bases lying between them. Germline lookup yields CDR1 SGDLS and CDR2 YYNGEE. There are 17 residues in the CDR3. The count of this clone is one. In the authors' workflow: Reference gene primer amplification gave nucleated cell count estimates. The assay was immunoSEQ multiplex PCR, and TCRdb's table has in-frame clones only and misses some. V, J and clone size reflect that table, while D and trimming were determined from the DNA. The sample has roughly 150,000 clones, around 88% seen once; the top ten hold about 5%. This rearrangement joins TRBV9 to TRBJ2-3, with a weak D call TRBD2 (7 bases). Sequenced: peripheral blood. The TCR sequence derives from a human donor in a cohort sampled during active COVID-19. As DNA, the CDR3 is TGTGCCAGCACTTCCCAGAGGGGGGGGGCTGACACAGATACGCAGTATTTT. Translated: CASTSQRGGADTDTQYF. Full variable domain (remainder filled in from reference TRBV9 and TRBJ2-3): DSGVTQTPKHLITATGQRVTLRCSPRSGDLSVYWYQQSLDQGLQFLIQYYNGEERAKGNILERFSAQQFPDLHSELNLSSLELGDSALYFCASTSQRGGADTDTQYFGPGTRLTVL.